A single sample gave rise to the 2 T cell receptor beta chains below, sequenced in a study of T cell responses to AZD1222 COVID-19 vaccine. Sequenced by immunoSEQ multiplex PCR; TCRdb stores in-frame clones only, minus some. This sample has 100,000 or so clones, with about 86% found just once. Source: peripheral blood, taken on day 0 of AZD1222 vaccination. The receptors shown here come from an adult in good health.

The V and J genes are TRBV5-1 and TRBJ2-7, with TRBD1 matching over 9 bases. Looked up from germline, CDR1 is SGHRS and CDR2 is YFSETQ. The J segment lost 6 bases and the V segment lost 5 bases, leaving 6 bases of the junction unmatched. This CDR3 has 13 amino acids. CDR3 nucleotides: TGCGCCAGCAGGGGGACAGGGTCGTCCGAGCAGTACTTC. Amino acids: CASRGTGSSEQYF.

In nucleotides, the CDR3 is TGTGCCATCAGTGAGCCCGGGGGTCAGCCCCAGCATTTT. Translating it yields CAISEPGGQPQHF. This sequence joins TRBV10-3 and TRBJ1-5; tentative D call: TRBD1 (5 bases). The germline V gene encodes CDR1 ENHRY and CDR2 SYGVKD. The CDR3 totals 13 residues. Trimming took off 2 bases at V and 6 bases at J, with 8 bases between the two ends.